This is a list of T cell receptor beta chains from one sample in a study of T cell responses to AZD1222 COVID-19 vaccine. Only in-frame clones appear in the TCRdb table, and some are missing; sequencing was by immunoSEQ multiplex PCR. Of approximately 80,000 clones in the sample, approximately 83% are singletons; the top ten hold about 12%. Sequencing used peripheral blood, obtained 28 days after the second AZD1222 dose. Receptor source: an adult who received the AZD1222 COVID-19 vaccine. Both conserved end residues are part of each CDR3. A D gene is named only where the DNA matches it firmly. Size tells how often a clone was seen (once, few, many) or the class of an expanded clone, and some rows leave it out.

clone_size j_call d_call v_call cdr3_length cdr3_nt cdr3_aa
. TRBJ2-3 . TRBV5-1 15 TGCGCCAGCAGCTTGGCCTCAGTGGGGGGAGATACGCAGTATTTT CASSLASVGGDTQYF
few TRBJ2-2 . TRBV5-1 13 TGCGCCAGCAGCTTGGAGGGGACCGGGGAGCTGTTTTTT CASSLEGTGELFF
. TRBJ1-5 . TRBV28 13 TGTGCCAGCAGCTGGAATAGCAATCAGCCCCAGCATTTT CASSWNSNQPQHF
. TRBJ2-1 TRBD2 TRBV28 15 TGTGCCAGCAGTTTAAGTGCGGGAGTTGGCAATGAGCAGTTCTTC CASSLSAGVGNEQFF
. TRBJ1-3 . TRBV6-5 12 TGTGCCAGCAGTTACGGAGGAAACACCATATATTTT CASSYGGNTIYF
. TRBJ2-1 TRBD2 TRBV29-1 15 TGCAGCGGCCTGGAGACCCTAGCGGGAAGGTCGGAGCAGTTCTTC CSGLETLAGRSEQFF
. TRBJ1-1 . TRBV3-1/TRBV3-2 14 TGTGCCAGCAGCCAAGTCGAGGCGATGGCTGAAGCTTTCTTT CASSQVEAMAEAFF
few TRBJ1-2 . TRBV12-3/TRBV12-4 13 TGTGCCAGCAGTTTAAGGATGGGCTATGGCTACACCTTC CASSLRMGYGYTF
. TRBJ2-3 . TRBV11-3 12 TGTGCCAGCAGCTTAGTCACAGATACGCAGTATTTT CASSLVTDTQYF
. TRBJ1-5 . TRBV3-1/TRBV3-2 15 TGTGCCAGCAGCCGCGGAGCAGTGGGCAATCAGCCCCAGCATTTT CASSRGAVGNQPQHF
. TRBJ2-7 TRBD2 TRBV6-1 17 TGTGCCAGCAGTGAGCCTGCCTTGTCTAGCGGTCCCTACGAGCAGTACTTC CASSEPALSSGPYEQYF
. TRBJ1-3 . TRBV7-9 13 TGTGCCAGCCCTAGGGGGGCTGGAAACACCATATATTTT CASPRGAGNTIYF
. TRBJ1-6 . TRBV7-2 14 TGTGCCAGCAGCTGGAGAAGGACAGATTCACCCCTCCACTTT CASSWRRTDSPLHF
. TRBJ1-5 . TRBV7-2 14 TGTGCCAGCAGCTTAGGTGACGTGTACCAGCCCCAGCATTTT CASSLGDVYQPQHF
. TRBJ2-5 . TRBV28 13 TGTGCCAGCAGCCGTGAGAACCAAGAGACCCAGTACTTC CASSRENQETQYF
. TRBJ1-2 TRBD1 TRBV7-2 18 TGTGCCAGCAGCTTGGCGCACGTCAGGGACAGGGGGGCCTATGGCTACACCTTC CASSLAHVRDRGAYGYTF
. TRBJ2-5 . TRBV18 14 TGTGCCAGCTCACCCAACGTCGGGGTCGAGACCCAGTACTTC CASSPNVGVETQYF
. TRBJ2-7 . TRBV3-1/TRBV3-2 11 TGTGCCAGCAGCCAAGAGCGCGAGCAGTACTTC CASSQEREQYF
. TRBJ1-5 . TRBV7-6 16 TGTGCCAGCAGCTTAGAGGGAGGCAGGGGCGGCCAGCCCCAGCATTTT CASSLEGGRGGQPQHF
few TRBJ1-4 TRBD1 TRBV29-1 15 TGCAGCGTTTTCTCAGGTTCAGGGGGTTATGAAAAACTGTTTTTT CSVFSGSGGYEKLFF
. TRBJ2-7 . TRBV5-8 13 TGTGCCAGCAGCTTGCGATACACCTACGAGCAGTACTTC CASSLRYTYEQYF
. TRBJ1-5 . TRBV6-5 14 TGTGCCAGCAGGTTGGGGGGAGGGGGTCAGCCCCAGCATTTT CASRLGGGGQPQHF